A selection of T cell receptor beta chains follows, all from one sample in a study of shared clonotypes between healthy human individuals. TCRdb keeps only in-frame clones here, not all; method: immunoSEQ multiplex PCR. This table has about 380,000 clones, approximately 97% appearing once. The sequenced material came from memory CD8+ T cells sorted from blood. The receptors come from a man aged 25 to 40 in good health. CDR3s include the opening cysteine and the closing phenylalanine or tryptophan. Fields, in order: J gene, V gene, D gene, CDR3 protein, CDR3 DNA. A D gene is named only where the DNA matches it firmly.

>TRBJ2-3|TRBV7-9|.
CASSFMGVGTQYF
TGTGCCAGCAGCTTTATGGGGGTGGGTACGCAGTATTTT
>TRBJ2-7|TRBV5-5|.
CASSFRASYEQYF
TGTGCCAGCAGCTTCCGGGCTTCCTACGAGCAGTACTTC
>TRBJ1-1|TRBV6-5|.
CASSHTSRTEAFF
TGTGCCAGCAGCCATACCTCTAGGACTGAAGCTTTCTTT
>TRBJ1-5|TRBV28|TRBD1
CASSLPPGQGYQPQHF
TGTGCCAGCAGTCTCCCCCCGGGACAGGGCTATCAGCCCCAGCATTTT
>TRBJ2-3|TRBV5-8|.
CASSLAGTAPTDTQYF
TGTGCCAGCAGCTTGGCCGGCACAGCTCCCACAGATACGCAGTATTTT
>TRBJ2-1|TRBV19|TRBD2
CASSLRLAGSYNEQFF
TGTGCCAGTAGTCTACGACTAGCGGGGTCCTACAATGAGCAGTTCTTC
>TRBJ2-7|TRBV11-1|.
CASSLEDSSSYEQYF
TGTGCCAGCAGCTTAGAGGATAGCTCCTCCTACGAGCAGTACTTC
>TRBJ2-1|TRBV5-1|TRBD2
CASSLWLAGPNEQFF
TGCGCCAGCAGCTTGTGGCTAGCGGGACCCAATGAGCAGTTCTTC
>TRBJ2-1|TRBV5-4|TRBD1
CASSLGQGYNEQFF
TGTGCCAGCAGCTTGGGACAGGGGTACAATGAGCAGTTCTTC
>TRBJ1-5|TRBV5-6|.
CASSLAGSNQPQHF
TGTGCCAGCAGCTTGGCTGGGAGCAATCAGCCCCAGCATTTT
>TRBJ2-1|TRBV7-9|TRBD2
CASSRSGLAGGARYNEQFF
TGTGCCAGCAGCCGTAGCGGACTAGCGGGAGGTGCGCGGTACAATGAGCAGTTCTTC
>TRBJ2-2|TRBV27|.
CASSRGRTGELFF
TGTGCCAGCAGCCGGGGGCGAACCGGGGAGCTGTTTTTT
>TRBJ2-5|TRBV18|TRBD1
CASSPPGTGQETQYF
TGTGCCAGCTCACCTCCTGGGACAGGGCAAGAGACCCAGTACTTC
>TRBJ2-1|TRBV27|.
CASSLLGNEQFF
TGTGCCAGCAGTTTACTGGGCAATGAGCAGTTCTTC
>TRBJ2-7|TRBV10-2|.
CASSETSLATPRYEQYF
TGCGCCAGCAGTGAGACCAGTCTAGCGACCCCTAGATACGAGCAGTACTTC
>TRBJ2-2|TRBV7-6|TRBD1
CASSFYRGDTGELFF
TGTGCCAGCAGCTTTTACAGGGGGGACACCGGGGAGCTGTTTTTT